This T cell receptor beta chain stems from a study of vaccination and CD4 T cells after COVID-19. Specified treatment: approximately 10-day PBMC culture with coronavirus spike peptide pools or control peptides (ViraFEST assay). CD4+ T-cell collection from the unexposed donor predated the COVID-19 pandemic (2011-2018). This clonotype was found a few times. Its specificity is unknown. CDR3 length equals 13 residues. Per germline, CDR1 MRHNA and CDR2 SNTAGT. Trimming left V 0 bases short and J 2 bases short, with 4 bases between. The Oncomine TCR Beta short-read assay generated sequence data from the DNA of cultured CD4+ T cells. TCRdb analysed the PCR reads with MiXCR anew, one entry per CDR3 protein. The sample carries several thousand distinct CDR3 sequences, about 40% recorded once.

The sequenced material came from CD4+ T cells from blood, cultured in vitro. The chain carries TRBV6-4 and TRBJ1-1, with no clear D. The sequence was obtained from a human donor in good health. The CDR3 DNA is TGTGCCAGCAGTGACTCTGACAACACTGAAGCTTTCTTT. As protein: CASSDSDNTEAFF.